The source of this T cell receptor (beta chain) is a study of blood T cell repertoires in COVID-19. Assay used: immunoSEQ multiplex PCR; TCRdb lists only in-frame clones, some missing. The sample includes hundreds of thousands of clones, around 80% of them seen just once. Per the germline V gene, CDR1 is LGHNA and CDR2 is YSLEER. V was shortened by 1 base and J by 1 base, with 7 bases between the two germline ends. The CDR3 loop spans 14 amino acids. This clone appeared once. Input material: PBMCs or T cells enriched from blood (not recorded which). This chain uses TRBV4-3 with TRBJ1-1, with D unresolved. The sequence was collected from a man aged 25-40 years with acute COVID-19. CDR3 sequence reads: CASSQGASNTEAFF. The DNA of the CDR3 is TGCGCCAGCAGCCAAGGGGCCTCGAACACTGAAGCTTTCTTT.